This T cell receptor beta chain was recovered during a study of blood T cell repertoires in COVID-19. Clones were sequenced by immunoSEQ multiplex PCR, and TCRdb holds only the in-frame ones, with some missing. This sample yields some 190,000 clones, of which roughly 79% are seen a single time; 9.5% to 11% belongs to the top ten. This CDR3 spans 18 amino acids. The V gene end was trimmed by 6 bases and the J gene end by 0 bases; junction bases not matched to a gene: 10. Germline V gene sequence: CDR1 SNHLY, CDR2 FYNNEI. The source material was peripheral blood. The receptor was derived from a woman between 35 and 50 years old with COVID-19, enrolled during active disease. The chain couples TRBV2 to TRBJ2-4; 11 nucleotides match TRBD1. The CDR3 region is CASSLTAGTGGAKNIQYF. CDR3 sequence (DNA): TGTGCCAGCAGCTTAACCGCCGGGACAGGGGGAGCCAAAAACATTCAGTACTTC.